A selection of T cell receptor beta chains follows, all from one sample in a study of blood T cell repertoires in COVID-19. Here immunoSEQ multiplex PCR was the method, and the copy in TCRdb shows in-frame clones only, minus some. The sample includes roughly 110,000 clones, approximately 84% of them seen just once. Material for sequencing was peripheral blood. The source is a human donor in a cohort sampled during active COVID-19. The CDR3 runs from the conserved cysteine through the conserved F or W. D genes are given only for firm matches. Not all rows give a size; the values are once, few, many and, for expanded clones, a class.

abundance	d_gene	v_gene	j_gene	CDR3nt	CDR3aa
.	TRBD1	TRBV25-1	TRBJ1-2	TGTGCCAGCACCCCCCGACAGGGCCCAGGCTACACCTTC	CASTPRQGPGYTF
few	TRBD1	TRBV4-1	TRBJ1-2	TGCGCCAGCAGCCGAGACAGGGGGAACGGCTACACCTTC	CASSRDRGNGYTF
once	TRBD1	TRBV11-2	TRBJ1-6	TGTGCCAGCAGCCCCGGAGATCGACAGGGTGGATCACCCCTCCACTTT	CASSPGDRQGGSPLHF
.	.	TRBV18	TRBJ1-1	TGTGCCAGCTCGGAGGGCATGAACACTGAAGCTTTCTTT	CASSEGMNTEAFF
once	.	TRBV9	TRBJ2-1	TGTGCCAGCAGCCGTACAGGGATCGCCTACAATGAGCAGTTCTTC	CASSRTGIAYNEQFF
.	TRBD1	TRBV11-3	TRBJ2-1	TGTGCCAGCAGCTTTAGGGGACAGGGGGGAAATGAGCAGTTCTTC	CASSFRGQGGNEQFF
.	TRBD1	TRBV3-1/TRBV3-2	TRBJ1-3	TGTGCCAGCAGCGATCAGGGGGCCCGAAACACCATATATTTT	CASSDQGARNTIYF
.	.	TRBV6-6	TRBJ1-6	TGTGCCAGCAGGTCAAGCGGGGGGGGTTCACCCCTCCACTTT	CASRSSGGGSPLHF
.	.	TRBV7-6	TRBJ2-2	TGTGCCAGCAGCTTAAACCCGTCAGGGGGAACTAGCGGGAACACCGGGGAGCTGTTTTTT	CASSLNPSGGTSGNTGELFF
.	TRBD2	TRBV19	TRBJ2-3	TGTGCCAGTAGTACTCCGACAAGGGCTGCGGGGGGTAGCACAGATACGCAGTATTTT	CASSTPTRAAGGSTDTQYF
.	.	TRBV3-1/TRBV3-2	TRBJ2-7	TGTGCCAGCAGCCTTGGACTAGGGGGTAGGTACGAGCAGTACTTC	CASSLGLGGRYEQYF
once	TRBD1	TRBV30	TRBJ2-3	TGTGCCTGGAGCGTAGGAACAGGGGGCGCGAGGACAGATACGCAGTATTTT	CAWSVGTGGARTDTQYF
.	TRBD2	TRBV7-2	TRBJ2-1	TGTGCCAGCAGCCAGGGGACTAGCGGGAGCAATGAGCAGTTCTTC	CASSQGTSGSNEQFF
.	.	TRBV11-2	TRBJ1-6	TGTGCCAGGGGGGGAGGGAACTCCTATAATTCACCCCTCCACTTT	CARGGGNSYNSPLHF
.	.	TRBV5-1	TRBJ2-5	TGCGCCAGCAGCTTGGCAGGGAGGATCCAAGAGACCCAGTACTTC	CASSLAGRIQETQYF
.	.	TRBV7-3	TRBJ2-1	TGTGCCAGCAGCCCACGGGGGGCGGTGGGTGAGCAGTTCTTC	CASSPRGAVGEQFF
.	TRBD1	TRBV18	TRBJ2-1	TGTGCCAGCTCACCGCTCAACAGGGGAAGAAATGAGCAGTTCTTC	CASSPLNRGRNEQFF
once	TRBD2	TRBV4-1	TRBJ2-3	TGCGCCAGCAGCCAAGTTAGCGGGGTCCGGGGCACAGATACGCAGTATTTT	CASSQVSGVRGTDTQYF
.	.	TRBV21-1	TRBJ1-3	TGTGCCAGCGTCCCCCGGACAGGGGGCCGATGGTCTGGAAACACCATATATTTT	CASVPRTGGRWSGNTIYF
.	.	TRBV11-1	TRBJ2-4	TGTGCCAGCAGCTTGTACAGGGGGAGGGACATTCAGTACTTC	CASSLYRGRDIQYF
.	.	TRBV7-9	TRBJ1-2	TGTGCCAGCCACGCGGTGGTCTATGGCTACACCTTC	CASHAVVYGYTF
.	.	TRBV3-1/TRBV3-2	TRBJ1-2	TGTGCCAGCAGCCAAGACGGGACTGAGAACTATGGCTACACCTTC	CASSQDGTENYGYTF
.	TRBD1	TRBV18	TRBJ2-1	TGTGCCAGCTCTCCACAGGGGATGTATGAGCAGTTCTTC	CASSPQGMYEQFF
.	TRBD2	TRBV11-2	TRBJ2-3	TGTGCCAGCAGCCCAAGGGGACTAGCGGACACAGATACGCAGTATTTT	CASSPRGLADTDTQYF